The 2 T cell receptor beta chains given below trace back to one sample, sequenced in a study of cytomegalovirus exposure and HLA in healthy donors. Researchers ran the PCR with 60 Vbeta and 13 Jbeta primers. This table comes from immunoSEQ multiplex PCR, and its TCRdb copy is limited to in-frame clones, with some not included. Of over 95,000 clones listed, approximately 83% are singletons. The sequencing input was PBMCs. The receptors here all came from a woman aged 18 to 35 in good health and CMV-seronegative.

The V and J genes are TRBV9 and TRBJ1-2; D gene unclear. Germline assignment: CDR1 SGDLS and CDR2 YYNGEE. This CDR3 is 14 amino acids long. The V end lost 7 bases, the J end lost 3 bases, and 16 bases lay between the germline ends. DNA of the CDR3: TGTGCCAGCGGGAGCTCCCGGAGAGACTATGGCTACACCTTC. Its protein product is CASGSSRRDYGYTF.

The gene calls are TRBV5-6 and TRBJ2-7, with D unresolved. CDR1 is SGHDT, CDR2 YYEEEE, per germline. V shed 2 bases and J shed 6 bases, with 15 bases lying between them. The CDR3 spans 14 residues. The CDR3 spells CASSFGIRVVEQYF. CDR3 bases: TGTGCCAGCAGCTTCGGAATTCGGGTGGTCGAGCAGTACTTC. The whole variable domain, filled in from reference TRBV5-6 and TRBJ2-7, reads DAGVTQSPTHLIKTRGQQVTLRCSPKSGHDTVSWYQQALGQGPQFIFQYYEEEERQRGNFPDRFSGHQFPNYSSELNVNALLLGDSALYLCASSFGIRVVEQYFGPGTRLTVT.